A selection of T cell receptor beta chains follows, all from one sample in a study of yellow fever vaccine responses in identical twins. TCRdb used MiXCR to reprocess the RT-PCR reads, holding one entry per CDR3 protein. The sample has roughly 14,000 distinct CDR3 sequences; roughly 83% are singletons. This specimen was T cells from blood (PBMCs), unsorted or a sorted subset (not recorded which), taken before or after yellow fever vaccination (not recorded which). Source of these receptors: a woman between 18 and 29 years old who received the yellow fever vaccine. Both conserved end residues are part of each CDR3. Each record gives: D gene, V gene, J gene, clone size, CDR3 DNA, CDR3 protein. D genes are given only for firm matches. The listing skips clone size in some rows; elsewhere it reads once, few, many or a size class.

>TRBD2|TRBV10-2|TRBJ2-1|.
TGCGCCAGCAGTGACGCGGGGGGCAGCAATGAGCAGTTCTTC
CASSDAGGSNEQFF
>.|TRBV5-1|TRBJ2-3|.
TGCGCCAGCAGCACCAACAGATATGGGGCCACAGATACGCAGTATTTT
CASSTNRYGATDTQYF
>TRBD2|TRBV7-2|TRBJ2-7|.
TGTGCCAGCAGCTTAACTAGCGGGTCTTCCTACGAGCAGTACTTC
CASSLTSGSSYEQYF
>.|TRBV10-3|TRBJ1-6|.
TGTGCCATCAGTGAGCCTCGCTCCTATAATTCACCCCTCCACTTT
CAISEPRSYNSPLHF
>.|TRBV18|TRBJ2-3|few
TGTGCCAGCTCACCGGACAAAGGAGATACGCAGTATTTT
CASSPDKGDTQYF
>.|TRBV29-1|TRBJ1-2|few
TGCAGCGTCGCAGGGCGCTATGGCTACACCTTC
CSVAGRYGYTF
>.|TRBV5-4|TRBJ2-3|.
TGTGCCAGCAGCTCCGCGGGGTTGGGGAGCACAGATACGCAGTATTTT
CASSSAGLGSTDTQYF
>.|TRBV28|TRBJ2-7|.
TGTGCCAGCACAGAAACCGGGACAAACTACGAGCAGTACTTC
CASTETGTNYEQYF
>TRBD1|TRBV5-1|TRBJ2-7|few
TGCGCCAGCAGCAGATCCGGGACAGGGACCCACGAGCAGTACTTC
CASSRSGTGTHEQYF
>.|TRBV12-3/TRBV12-4|TRBJ2-3|.
TGTGCCAGCAGGGACACAGATACGCAGTATTTT
CASRDTDTQYF
>.|TRBV4-1|TRBJ1-4|.
TGCGCCAGCAGCCAAGCCCTGGCGACAGCTGAACTGTTTTTT
CASSQALATAELFF
>TRBD1|TRBV19|TRBJ1-4|.
TGTGCCAGTATCAGGCGGGACAGCCCTAATGAAAAACTGTTTTTT
CASIRRDSPNEKLFF
>TRBD2|TRBV7-6|TRBJ2-5|.
TGTGCCAGCAGCTTACTCGGTAGCGGGGTTAAAGAGACCCAGTACTTC
CASSLLGSGVKETQYF
>TRBD1|TRBV7-9|TRBJ2-3|.
TGTGCCAGCAGCGCCCGACAGGGTTACGATACGCAGTATTTT
CASSARQGYDTQYF
>.|TRBV5-6|TRBJ2-7|.
TGTGCCAGCAGCTTACATCTGGAGCAGTACTTC
CASSLHLEQYF
>.|TRBV5-1|TRBJ2-5|.
TGCGCCAGCAGCTCAAAGACCCAGTACTTC
CASSSKTQYF
>.|TRBV2|TRBJ1-5|.
TGTGCCAGCAGTCTGGTCAATCAGCCCCAGCATTTT
CASSLVNQPQHF
>.|TRBV20-1|TRBJ2-3|.
TGCAGTGCTAGGCGTGACACAGATACGCAGTATTTT
CSARRDTDTQYF
>.|TRBV5-1|TRBJ2-1|.
TGCGCCAGCAGCTTGGGCGGTCGAGTGAGTGAGCAGTTCTTC
CASSLGGRVSEQFF
>.|TRBV11-1|TRBJ1-5|.
TGTGCCAGCAGCTTAGTGGGGGGGCGCGGCAATCAGCCCCAGCATTTT
CASSLVGGRGNQPQHF
>TRBD2|TRBV14|TRBJ2-7|.
TGTGCCAGCAGCCAGCCTAGCGGGAGGAGCTCCTACGAGCTGTACTTC
CASSQPSGRSSYELYF
>TRBD2|TRBV29-1|TRBJ2-1|few
TGCAGCGTTGATGGCCGGGGGGAGAATGAGCAGTTCTTC
CSVDGRGENEQFF
>.|TRBV6-4|TRBJ1-1|.
TGTGCCAGCAGTGACCTAAACATGAACACTGAAGCTTTCTTT
CASSDLNMNTEAFF
>.|TRBV28|TRBJ1-4|.
TGTGCCAGCAGGGTGGCTAATGAAAAACTGTTTTTT
CASRVANEKLFF
>.|TRBV11-1|TRBJ2-3|.
TGTGCCAGCAGCCCAGGGTTGGATACGCAGTATTTT
CASSPGLDTQYF
>.|TRBV7-3|TRBJ2-2|.
TGTGCCAGCAGCCCGCCGGGACACAACACCGGGGAGCTGTTTTTT
CASSPPGHNTGELFF
>TRBD1|TRBV5-1|TRBJ1-1|.
TGCGCCAGCAGCCAGACAGGGACATACGCTAACACTGAAGCTTTCTTT
CASSQTGTYANTEAFF
>.|TRBV18|TRBJ1-2|.
TGTGCCAGCTCACCACTGACGGATGGCTACACCTTC
CASSPLTDGYTF
>TRBD1|TRBV5-1|TRBJ2-1|.
TGCGCCAGCAGCCGGGGACAGCTCTACAATGAGCAGTTCTTC
CASSRGQLYNEQFF
>TRBD2|TRBV18|TRBJ2-1|.
TGTGCCAGCTCGCGGGGGGGACACTCCAATGAGCAGTTCTTC
CASSRGGHSNEQFF
>TRBD1|TRBV15|TRBJ1-6|.
TGTGCCACCAGCAGACTACTGACAGGGGCCCTCCACTTT
CATSRLLTGALHF
>TRBD1|TRBV6-2/TRBV6-3|TRBJ2-5|.
TGTGCCAGCAGTAACCGGGACAGTTACCAAGAGACCCAGTACTTC
CASSNRDSYQETQYF
>TRBD2|TRBV3-1|TRBJ2-1|.
TGTGCCAGCAGCCCCGGGACTAGCTCCTACAATGAGCAGTTCTTC
CASSPGTSSYNEQFF
>.|TRBV24-1|TRBJ2-1|.
TGTGCCACCAGTGATGGCCCCCGGGACGTCTTCTTC
CATSDGPRDVFF
>.|TRBV5-1|TRBJ2-2|once
TGCGCCAGCAGCCCCCAGGCCGGGGAGCTGTTTTTT
CASSPQAGELFF
>TRBD1|TRBV27|TRBJ2-7|.
TGTGCCAGCAGTACCCGGACAGGGGAGACCTACGAGCAGTACTTC
CASSTRTGETYEQYF
>.|TRBV20-1|TRBJ2-1|.
TGCAGTGCTAGAACCGGGAGTTACAATGAGCAGTTCTTC
CSARTGSYNEQFF
>.|TRBV18|TRBJ1-1|.
TGTGCCAGCTCACCAACGGGATCGAACACTGAAGCTTTCTTT
CASSPTGSNTEAFF